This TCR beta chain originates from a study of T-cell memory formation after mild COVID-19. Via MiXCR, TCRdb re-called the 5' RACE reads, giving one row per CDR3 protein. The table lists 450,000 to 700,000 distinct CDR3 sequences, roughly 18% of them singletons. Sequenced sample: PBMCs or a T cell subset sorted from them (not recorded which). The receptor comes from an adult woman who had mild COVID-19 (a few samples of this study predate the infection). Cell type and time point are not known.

The CDR3 sequence is CASSKESPRNRVRGYTF. DNA for the CDR3: TGTGCCAGCAGTAAAGAAAGCCCGCGTAACAGGGTTAGGGGCTACACCTTC. The V call is TRBV12-3 or TRBV12-4, the J call TRBJ1-2; D is possibly TRBD1 (6 bases). V was clipped by 5 bases and J by 8 bases, with 27 bases between them. The CDR3 sequence is 17 residues long.